The 21 T cell receptor beta chains reported below all come from one sample, sequenced in a study of cytomegalovirus exposure and HLA in healthy donors. Generated by immunoSEQ multiplex PCR, the TCRdb table keeps only in-frame clones and is missing some. The sample lists about 220,000 clones; 80% to 95% were seen once. The sample comprised PBMCs. The source of these receptors is a woman aged 18 to 35 in good health and CMV-seronegative.

The V and J genes are TRBV4-1 and TRBJ2-1, with D tentatively TRBD1 (6 bases). CDR1 and CDR2 from the germline V gene are MGHRA and YSYEKL. The V end lost 2 bases, the J end lost 4 bases, and 9 bases lay between the germline ends. The CDR3 has 14 residues. This CDR3 is CASSQRTEYNEQFF. CDR3 sequence (DNA): TGCGCCAGCAGCCAACGGACAGAGTACAATGAGCAGTTCTTC.

The chain has TRBV6-4 and TRBJ2-7; TRBD2 matches 7 bases. Per germline, CDR1 MRHNA and CDR2 SNTAGT. J was trimmed by 0 bases and V by 11 bases; bases with no gene match: 13. CDR3 length equals 15 residues. The CDR3 loop reads CASRRERDPSYEQYF. CDR3 nucleotides: TGTGCCTCCCGAAGAGAGCGGGACCCCTCCTACGAGCAGTACTTC.

This clone occurred a few times. This CDR3 is CASSQQGANEKLFF. The CDR3 DNA follows: TGCGCCAGCAGCCAGCAGGGTGCTAATGAAAAACTGTTTTTT. This sequence joins TRBV4-1 and TRBJ1-4; TRBD1 might be the D (5 bases). CDR1 and CDR2 (germline): MGHRA, YSYEKL. The ends were cut back, 3 bases at V and 3 bases at J, with 8 bases in the middle. CDR3 length: 14 amino acids.

This clone occurred once. V is TRBV7-6 and J is TRBJ1-2; TRBD1 might be the D (5 bases). The CDR3 is made up of 14 amino acids. Trimming removed 5 bases from V and 1 base from J, with 11 bases in between. Germline V gene sequence: CDR1 SGHVS, CDR2 FNYEAQ. The CDR3 nucleotides are TGTGCCAGCAGCCCCACGGGGGGTAACTATGGCTACACCTTC. This codes for CASSPTGGNYGYTF. Using reference TRBV7-6 and TRBJ1-2 for the parts outside the CDR3, the full variable domain is GAGVSQSPRYKVTKRGQDVALRCDPISGHVSLYWYRQALGQGPEFLTYFNYEAQQDKSGLPNDRFSAERPEGSISTLTIQRTEQRDSAMYRCASSPTGGNYGYTFGSGTRLTVV.

This chain uses TRBV27 with TRBJ2-2; TRBD1 might be the D (6 bases). Trimming took off 5 bases at V and 6 bases at J, with 19 bases between the two ends. The V gene's germline CDR1 is MNHEY and CDR2 SMNVEV (reference sequence). This CDR3 has 16 amino acids. The CDR3 sequence is CASSPRTAGVPGELFF. CDR3 sequence (DNA): TGTGCCAGCAGTCCCCGGACAGCAGGGGTTCCCGGGGAGCTGTTTTTT.

The CDR3 nucleotides read TGCGCCAGCAGCTTGAATTTACAGGGTCAGGGCTACGAGCAGTACTTC. Its translation is CASSLNLQGQGYEQYF. The genes are TRBV5-1 and TRBJ2-7, with D possibly TRBD1 on 6 matching bases. The V end lost 1 base, the J end lost 3 bases, and 17 bases lay between the germline ends. The length of the CDR3 is 16 residues. Germline CDR1 and CDR2: SGHRS and YFSETQ. The full variable domain, with the rest looked up from reference TRBV5-1 and TRBJ2-7, is KAGVTQTPRYLIKTRGQQVTLSCSPISGHRSVSWYQQTPGQGLQFLFEYFSETQRNKGNFPGRFSGRQFSNSRSEMNVSTLELGDSALYLCASSLNLQGQGYEQYFGPGTRLTVT.

The chain is built from TRBV4-1 and TRBJ2-1, with 11 bases that match TRBD2. Germline CDR1 is MGHRA and CDR2 is YSYEKL. Unmatched junction bases numbered 3, after V lost 1 base and J lost 4 bases. The CDR3 spans 16 residues. The CDR3 DNA follows: TGCGCCAGCAGCCAAGCGCCTAGCGGGGGGTACAATGAGCAGTTCTTC. Translating it yields CASSQAPSGGYNEQFF.

The V gene is TRBV5-5, the J gene TRBJ2-7; 16 bases match TRBD2. V gave up 2 bases and J gave up 5 bases; unmatched junction bases: 10. The germline gives CDR1 SGHKS, CDR2 YYEKEE (reference sequence). The CDR3 consists of 18 residues. The CDR3 protein is CASSFGTSGRATVHEQYF. CDR3 DNA sequence: TGTGCCAGCAGCTTCGGGACTAGCGGGAGGGCTACAGTTCACGAGCAGTACTTC.

The chain carries TRBV6-6 and TRBJ1-2; D gene uncertain. The CDR3 is made up of 14 amino acids. V was pared by 2 bases and J by 7 bases, with 14 bases between. From germline, CDR1 is MNHNY and CDR2 SVGAGI (reference sequence). CDR3 nucleotides: TGTGCCAGCAGTTACCCGCCCGGGTTTGGTGGCTACACCTTC. Translated, it gives CASSYPPGFGGYTF.

V usage is TRBV6-5 and J usage is TRBJ1-5, with TRBD1 matching 9 bases. The CDR3 loop spans 14 amino acids. Germline CDR1 is MNHEY and CDR2 is SVGAGI. J gave up 4 bases and V 2 bases, and 0 bases lay outside the gene matches. Written as DNA, the CDR3 is TGTGCCAGCAGTTACGGGACAGGGAATCAGCCCCAGCATTTT. It yields the protein CASSYGTGNQPQHF.

The V call is TRBV2, the J call TRBJ2-1, with TRBD2 matching over 14 bases. This CDR3 region has 16 residues. Germline V lookup: CDR1 SNHLY, CDR2 FYNNEI. V was clipped by 5 bases and J by 5 bases; unmatched bases: 5. CDR3 in amino acids: CASSPPGLAGDNEQFF. The CDR3, as DNA: TGTGCCAGCAGTCCACCGGGACTAGCGGGAGACAATGAGCAGTTCTTC.

This clone has only one observation. DNA of the CDR3: TGTGCCAGCAGCTTAGGCCTAGCGGGAACGAGGAACATTCAGTACTTC. It specifies CASSLGLAGTRNIQYF. The chain recombines TRBV7-8 with TRBJ2-4; 9 nucleotides match TRBD2. The germline CDR1 and CDR2 sequences are SGHVS and FQNEAQ. This CDR3 is 16 amino acids long. Unmatched junction bases numbered 8, after V lost 1 base and J lost 7 bases.

V gene TRBV9 combines with J gene TRBJ2-1, with D perhaps TRBD2 (5 bases). Deletions cut 3 bases from V and 7 bases from J, with 11 bases between. Germline V gives CDR1 SGDLS, CDR2 YYNGEE. The CDR3 runs to 13 residues. The DNA of the CDR3 is TGTGCCAGCAGCGGGGAGAACCAAAATGAGCAGTTCTTC. Protein sequence: CASSGENQNEQFF.

The chain uses TRBV6-1 and TRBJ2-3, with a weak D call TRBD2 (5 bases). This CDR3 has 14 amino acids. Deletions cut 4 bases from V and 2 bases from J, with 10 bases between. Germline CDR1 is MNHNS and CDR2 is SASEGT. CDR3 nucleotide sequence: TGTGCCAGCAGTGTGGCGGGTTCCACAGATACGCAGTATTTT. Amino acids: CASSVAGSTDTQYF.

The chain links TRBV18 to TRBJ1-1, with 11 bases that match TRBD1. J gave up 3 bases and V 6 bases, and 6 bases lay outside the gene matches. The CDR3 is 15 amino acids. CDR1 is KGHSH, CDR2 LQKENI, per germline. The CDR3 region is CASSEDRGLDTEAFF. DNA of the CDR3: TGTGCCAGCTCCGAGGACAGGGGGCTGGACACTGAAGCTTTCTTT.

V and J are TRBV5-4 and TRBJ2-3; possible D gene TRBD2, 7 bases. V was pared by 5 bases and J by 2 bases, with 18 bases between. Germline CDR1 is SGHNT and CDR2 is YYREEE (reference sequence). The CDR3 is made up of 16 amino acids. DNA of the CDR3: TGTGCCAGCAGTTCACGGGGGGCGGGAGCCACAGATACGCAGTATTTT. It encodes CASSSRGAGATDTQYF.

This chain connects TRBV6-1 to TRBJ2-7; 7 bases map to TRBD1. Germline trimming cut 3 bases from V and 4 bases from J; bases unmatched to any gene: 3. The CDR3 contains 13 residues. The germline gives CDR1 MNHNS, CDR2 SASEGT. The DNA of the CDR3 is TGTGCCAGCAGTGAGAGGGGGCTGTACGAGCAGTACTTC. Translated: CASSERGLYEQYF.

The chain has TRBV7-3 and TRBJ2-2, with D possibly being TRBD1 (7 bases). V was shortened by 4 bases and J by 8 bases, with 20 bases between the two germline ends. CDR1 is SGHTA and CDR2 is FQGTGA in the germline V gene. This CDR3 spans 16 amino acids. CDR3 protein: CASSSTPRQGGGELFF. The CDR3 coding sequence is TGTGCCAGCAGCTCAACACCCCGACAGGGAGGAGGGGAGCTGTTTTTT.

The V and J genes are TRBV6-1 and TRBJ2-7, with TRBD1 matching 7 bases. The germline V gene has CDR1 MNHNS and CDR2 SASEGT. There are 14 residues in the CDR3. With V trimmed by 1 base and J by 2 bases, 2 bases remained unmatched. CDR3 in DNA: TGTGCCAGCAGTGAAGTACAGGGGACCTACGAGCAGTACTTC. Protein: CASSEVQGTYEQYF.

J is TRBJ2-5 and V is TRBV9; D not certain. The CDR3 sequence is 13 residues long. V lost 0 bases and J 5 bases, leaving 8 bases between the germline ends. Germline V CDR1 and CDR2: SGDLS, YYNGEE. The CDR3 region has the DNA TGTGCCAGCAGCGTAGCAGGTCGGGAGACCCAGTACTTC. Its protein product is CASSVAGRETQYF.

Only a few counts were recorded for this clone. The chain carries TRBV19 and TRBJ1-5; D remains ambiguous. The V end lost 5 bases, the J end lost 3 bases, and 14 bases lay between the germline ends. This CDR3 contains 15 residues. CDR1 and CDR2 from the germline V gene are LNHDA and SQIVND (reference sequence). The CDR3 DNA sequence: TGTGCCAGTAGTCGCCGAGGACGGGACAATCAGCCCCAGCATTTT. Its protein product is CASSRRGRDNQPQHF.